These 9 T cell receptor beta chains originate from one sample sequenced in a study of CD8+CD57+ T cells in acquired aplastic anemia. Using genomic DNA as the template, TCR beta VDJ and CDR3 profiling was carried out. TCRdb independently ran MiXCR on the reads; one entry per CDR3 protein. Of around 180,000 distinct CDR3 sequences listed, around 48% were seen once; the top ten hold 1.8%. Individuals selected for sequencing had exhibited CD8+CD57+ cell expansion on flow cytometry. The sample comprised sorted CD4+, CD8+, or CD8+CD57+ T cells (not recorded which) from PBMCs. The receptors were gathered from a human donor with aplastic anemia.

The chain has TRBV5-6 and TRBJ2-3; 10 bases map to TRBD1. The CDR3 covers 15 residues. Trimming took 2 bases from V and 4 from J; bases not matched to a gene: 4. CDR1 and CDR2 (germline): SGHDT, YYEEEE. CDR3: CASSFGTGAADTQYF. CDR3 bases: TGTGCCAGCAGCTTTGGGACAGGGGCGGCAGATACGCAGTATTTT.

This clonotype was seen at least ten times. The CDR3 DNA sequence: TGTGCCAGCAGCTTGCTTGCAGTGGACTATGGCTACACCTTC. This sequence encodes CASSLLAVDYGYTF. This chain joins TRBV5-6 and TRBJ1-2; D ambiguous. The length of the CDR3 is 14 residues. The V and J ends lost 1 base and 3 bases respectively, with 10 bases between them. Looked up from germline, CDR1 is SGHDT and CDR2 is YYEEEE.

CDR3 amino acids: CATAGPNSGANVLTF. In nucleotides, the CDR3 is TGCGCCACCGCCGGGCCTAACTCTGGGGCCAACGTCCTGACTTTC. The chain uses TRBV5-1 and TRBJ2-6; the D is unclear. This CDR3 is built from 15 residues. Germline V gene sequence: CDR1 SGHRS, CDR2 YFSETQ. V was cut by 9 bases and J by 0 bases, with 13 bases left in between.

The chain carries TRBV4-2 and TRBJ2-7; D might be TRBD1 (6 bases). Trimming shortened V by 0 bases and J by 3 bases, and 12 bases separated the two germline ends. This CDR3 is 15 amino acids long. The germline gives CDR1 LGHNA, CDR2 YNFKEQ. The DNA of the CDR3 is TGTGCCAGCAGCCAAGAGGACAGTACAGTCTACGAGCAGTACTTC. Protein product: CASSQEDSTVYEQYF.

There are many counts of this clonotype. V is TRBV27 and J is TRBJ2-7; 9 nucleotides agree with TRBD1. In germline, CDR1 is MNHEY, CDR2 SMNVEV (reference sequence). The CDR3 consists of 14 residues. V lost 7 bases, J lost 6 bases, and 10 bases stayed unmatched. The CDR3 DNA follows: TGTGCCAGCACCCGGACAGGGGCCTCTGGCGAGCAGTACTTC. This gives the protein CASTRTGASGEQYF.

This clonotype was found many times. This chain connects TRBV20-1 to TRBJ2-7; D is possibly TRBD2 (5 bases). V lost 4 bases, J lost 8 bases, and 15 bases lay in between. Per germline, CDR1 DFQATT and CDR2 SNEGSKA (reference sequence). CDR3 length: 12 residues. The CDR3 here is CSATGKSLQQYF. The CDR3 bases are TGCAGTGCTACCGGGAAGTCATTGCAGCAGTACTTC.

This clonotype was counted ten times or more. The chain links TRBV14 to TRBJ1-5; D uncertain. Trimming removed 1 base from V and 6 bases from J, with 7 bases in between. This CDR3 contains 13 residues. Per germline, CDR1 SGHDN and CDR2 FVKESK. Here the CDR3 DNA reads TGTGCCAGCAGCCAAGGGGTAGGTCAGCCCCAGCATTTT. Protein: CASSQGVGQPQHF.

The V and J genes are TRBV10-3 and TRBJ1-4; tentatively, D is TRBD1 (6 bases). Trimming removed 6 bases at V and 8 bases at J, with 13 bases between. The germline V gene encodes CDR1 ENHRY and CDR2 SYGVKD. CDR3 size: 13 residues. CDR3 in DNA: TGTGCCATCAGCGCGGTCGGGGGCGAAAAACTGTTTTTT. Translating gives CAISAVGGEKLFF.

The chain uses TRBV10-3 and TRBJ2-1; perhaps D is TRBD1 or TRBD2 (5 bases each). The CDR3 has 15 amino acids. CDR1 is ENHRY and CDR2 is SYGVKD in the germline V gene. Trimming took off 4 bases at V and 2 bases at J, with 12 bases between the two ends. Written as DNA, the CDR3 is TGTGCCATCAGTGCCCGGGACGGAACCTACAATGAGCAGTTCTTC. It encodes CAISARDGTYNEQFF.